This T cell receptor beta chain was found in a study of monozygotic twins with inflammatory bowel disease. Germline loops: CDR1 DFQATT, CDR2 SNEGSKA (reference sequence). The CDR3 is 15 residues long. The template-switching step introduced UMIs that carried a 6-nucleotide sample barcode. TCRdb reworked the 5' RACE reads into one entry per CDR3 protein, no DNA. The sample has about 160,000 distinct CDR3 sequences; the top ten hold around 2.4%. Phlebotomy per donor yielded a single 2.5 ml blood sample. J is TRBJ2-7 and V is TRBV20-1; checking the TCRdb D call of TRBD2 is not possible without DNA. The clonotype comes from a human donor with ulcerative colitis or Crohn's disease, or a healthy co-twin of an affected twin (not recorded which). Sequencing was carried out using blood. The CDR3 region is CSADPIAGVRDEQYF.